This T cell receptor (beta chain) was sequenced in a study of T cell responses to AZD1222 COVID-19 vaccine. Study results and limitations: No day 14 peak samples; only post-peak repertoires were characterized. Nearly half of spike-specific TCRs reportedly target unmutated variant regions.

Of note for this clone: Its antigen is unknown.

Data came from immunoSEQ multiplex PCR; TCRdb stores just in-frame clones and leaves some out. This table holds some 100,000 clones, roughly 86% found once. This CDR3 has 19 amino acids. V lost 1 base and J lost 2, with 22 bases in between. Per germline, CDR1 MGHRA and CDR2 YSYEKL. The TCR comes from an adult who received the AZD1222 COVID-19 vaccine. Sample: peripheral blood, taken 28 days after the second AZD1222 dose. The J gene is TRBJ2-3, the V gene TRBV4-1; D may match TRBD1 or TRBD2 (6 bases each). The chain's CDR3 is CASSQGLGKGGRDTDTQYF. For the CDR3, the DNA is TGCGCCAGCAGCCAAGGCTTGGGTAAAGGGGGGCGGGACACAGATACGCAGTATTTT.